A single sample is the source of the 19 T cell receptor beta chains below, sequenced in a study of regulatory T cells in long-lasting Graves disease. Time point reported: newly diagnosed GD, antithyroid drugs for less than 3 months. The authors made the TCR library using RNA they extracted from PBMCs. Investigators prepared the TCR beta libraries by applying iRepertoire HTBI primers and Arm-PCR of CDR3 regions. TCRdb processed the multiplex PCR reads anew with MiXCR; each CDR3 protein has one entry. There are about 220,000 distinct CDR3 sequences in the sample; roughly 19% occur only once, and approximately 10% lies in the top ten. These records were also assigned to another study, of T cells in Graves' hyperthyroidism and ophthalmopathy.

The starting material was peripheral blood mononuclear cells (PBMCs), obtained at new diagnosis, from a patient treated with antithyroid drugs. The source is a woman aged 30 to 39 with Graves disease.

J is TRBJ1-1 and V is TRBV27, with D possibly TRBD1 on 5 matching bases. The CDR3 length is 15 residues. Germline assignment: CDR1 MNHEY and CDR2 SMNVEV (reference sequence). Trimming took off 2 bases at V and 1 base at J, with 11 bases between the two ends. The CDR3 here is CASSLQGLTNTEAFF. CDR3 sequence (DNA): TGTGCCAGCAGTTTACAGGGACTTACGAACACTGAAGCTTTCTTT.

In this sample, this clonotype turned up many times. The rearrangement joins TRBV7-2 to TRBJ1-5; D ambiguous. Trimming shortened V by 2 bases and J by 8 bases, and 7 bases separated the two germline ends. CDR1 is SGHTA, CDR2 FQGNSA, per germline. The CDR3 covers 12 residues. In DNA, the CDR3 is TGTGCCAGCAGCTTACCAAGGGAGCCCCAGCATTTT. Protein sequence: CASSLPREPQHF.

This clonotype has a count of ten or more. This CDR3 reads CSVSEGAGGPNEQFF. The CDR3 nucleotides read TGCAGCGTGAGCGAAGGCGCGGGAGGGCCTAATGAGCAGTTCTTC. The chain has TRBV29-1 and TRBJ2-1; TRBD2 agrees at 9 bases. From germline, CDR1 is SQVTM and CDR2 ANQGSEA. CDR3 size: 15 residues. The junction had 13 bases not matched to a gene; V was cut back by 6 bases and J by 7 bases.

This clonotype was counted many times. The rearrangement links TRBV5-1 to TRBJ2-2, with a tentative D call TRBD2 (6 bases). The CDR3 loop spans 15 amino acids. Germline V gene data show CDR1 as SGHRS and CDR2 as YFSETQ. Trimming left V 3 bases short and J 4 bases short, with 13 bases between. CDR3 DNA: TGCGCCAGCAGCTGGGGGAGGCGGCTCACCGGGGAGCTGTTTTTT. It yields the protein CASSWGRRLTGELFF.

Regarding this clonotype: This may be a read error: a much more frequent sequence differs by one nucleotide. CDR3 amino acids: CASSGTGWGTEAFF. CDR3 nucleotides: TGTGCCAGTAGTGGTACAGGGTGGGGGACTGAAGCTTTCTTT. The chain is built from TRBV19 and TRBJ1-1; the D gene is possibly TRBD1 (6 bases). Germline CDR1 and CDR2: LNHDA and SQIVND (reference sequence). V was pared by 5 bases and J by 5 bases, with 15 bases between. The CDR3 length is 14 residues.

This clonotype was counted ten times or more. The chain uses TRBV20-1 and TRBJ1-5; D not certain. The CDR3 has 12 residues. Germline lookup yields CDR1 DFQATT and CDR2 SNEGSKA (reference sequence). Trimming took off 3 bases at V and 1 base at J, with 4 bases between the two ends. CDR3 DNA: TGCAGTGCTAGTGACAGCAATCAGCCCCAGCATTTT. This sequence encodes CSASDSNQPQHF.

Concerning this clonotype: One base separates it from a far larger clone, so it is likely a read error. The V call is TRBV10-3, the J call TRBJ2-7, with 10 positions matching TRBD2. The CDR3 has 19 amino acids. Germline V gene data show CDR1 as ENHRY and CDR2 as SYGVKD. V was pared by 5 bases and J by 0 bases, with 16 bases of the junction left unmatched. CDR3 region: CAISILRLAGAIVSYEQYF. As DNA, the CDR3 is TGTGCCATCAGTATCCTGAGGCTAGCGGGAGCTATAGTCTCCTACGAGCAGTACTTC.

This clonotype was observed at least ten times. V is TRBV28 and J is TRBJ1-1; TRBD1 aligns across 7 bases. The CDR3 contains 13 residues. The V and J ends lost 4 bases and 4 bases, in that order; junction bases with no gene match: 3. Germline lookup yields CDR1 MDHEN and CDR2 SYDVKM. CDR3 protein: CASSSTGLTEAFF. DNA of the CDR3: TGTGCCAGCAGTTCGACAGGGCTCACTGAAGCTTTCTTT.

This clonotype has a count of ten or more. The genes are TRBV12-3 or TRBV12-4 and TRBJ1-1; D is ambiguous. Trimming cost V 7 bases and J 1 base, with 16 bases left between them. This CDR3 is built from 15 residues. The CDR3 sequence is CASTLDSPRNTEAFF. The CDR3 DNA sequence: TGTGCCAGCACCCTAGATTCCCCCAGGAACACTGAAGCTTTCTTT.

This clonotype came up many times. This chain joins TRBV30 and TRBJ1-1; a weak D match, TRBD1 (6 bases). The ends were cut back, 5 bases at V and 7 bases at J, with 14 bases in the middle. The CDR3 runs to 12 residues. The germline CDR1 and CDR2 sequences are GTSNPN and SVGIG (reference sequence). DNA of the CDR3: TGTGCCTGGCTTTGGGGGCTCAATGAAGCTTTCTTT. Its protein product is CAWLWGLNEAFF.

This clonotype was found a few times. CDR3 sequence reads: CASSQDTGYYGYTF. DNA for the CDR3: TGTGCCAGCAGCCAAGATACAGGGTACTATGGCTACACCTTC. This chain links TRBV3-1 with TRBJ1-2; a weak D match, TRBD1 (6 bases). V was shortened by 0 bases and J by 3 bases, with 8 bases between the two germline ends. The CDR3 has 14 residues. Germline CDR1 LGHDT, CDR2 YNNKEL (reference sequence).

The chain employs TRBV19 and TRBJ1-2, with TRBD1 as a possible D gene (5 bases). The CDR3 runs to 13 residues. The germline V and J ends were trimmed by 2 bases and 7 bases, with 11 bases remaining between them. The germline V gene encodes CDR1 LNHDA and CDR2 SQIVND (reference sequence). CDR3 in amino acids: CASSITTDRGYTF. As DNA, the CDR3 is TGTGCCAGTAGTATAACGACAGATCGTGGCTACACCTTC.

The table lists this clonotype with many counts. This chain uses TRBV29-1 with TRBJ1-2; D is uncertain. The CDR3 loop spans 13 amino acids. With 3 bases removed from V and 1 base from J, the gap between germline ends came to 9 bases. Germline CDR1 SQVTM, CDR2 ANQGSEA. Here the CDR3 reads CSVESQRNYGYTF. The CDR3 nucleotides are TGCAGCGTTGAGTCCCAGCGTAACTATGGCTACACCTTC.

This clonotype was seen at least ten times. The V call is TRBV5-1, the J call TRBJ2-1; 7 bases are a match to TRBD2. There are 15 residues in the CDR3. Germline trimming cut 0 bases from V and 6 bases from J; bases unmatched to any gene: 6. Germline CDR1 and CDR2: SGHRS and YFSETQ. The chain's CDR3 is CASSLAGGSSNEQFF. Here the CDR3 DNA reads TGCGCCAGCAGCTTGGCGGGGGGATCTAGCAATGAGCAGTTCTTC.

This clonotype was seen many times. The V call is TRBV11-1, the J call TRBJ1-1; 8 positions match TRBD1. Germline loops: CDR1 SGHAT, CDR2 FQDESV (reference sequence). The CDR3 is 13 residues long. The V gene end was trimmed by 5 bases and the J gene end by 5 bases; junction bases not matched to a gene: 4. The CDR3, as DNA: TGTGCCAGCAGCCTGACAGGGGAAACTGAAGCTTTCTTT. Translated: CASSLTGETEAFF.

This clonotype showed up just once. The chain couples TRBV12-3 or TRBV12-4 to TRBJ1-1; the match to TRBD1 covers 10 bases. The CDR3 has 15 residues. The ends lost 1 base at V and 2 bases at J; junction bases unmatched: 1. In nucleotides, the CDR3 is TGTGCCAGCAGTTTAGGGACAGGGGGAAACACTGAAGCTTTCTTT. Amino acid sequence: CASSLGTGGNTEAFF.

The chain combines TRBV28 with TRBJ1-1, with TRBD1 matching over 12 bases. Germline CDR1 MDHEN, CDR2 SYDVKM. V trimming: 10 bases; J trimming: 5 bases; junction bases outside the gene matches: 14. The CDR3 consists of 16 residues. The DNA for the CDR3 is TGTGCCACTCCTTCTGGGGACAGGGGGCTGGATACTGAAGCTTTCTTT. It yields the protein CATPSGDRGLDTEAFF. The variable domain in full, completed from reference TRBV28 and TRBJ1-1, reads DVKVTQSSRYLVKRTGEKVFLECVQDMDHENMFWYRQDPGLGLRLIYFSYDVKMKEKGDIPEGYSVSREKKERFSLILESASTNQTSMYLCATPSGDRGLDTEAFFGQGTRLTVV.

This clonotype was detected ten times or more. The CDR3 spells CASSLSWSSFSPLHF. CDR3 DNA: TGTGCCAGCAGTTTATCATGGAGCAGTTTTTCACCCCTCCACTTT. V gene TRBV27 combines with J gene TRBJ1-6; D is undetermined. The V end was cut by 0 bases, the J end by 9 bases, with 12 bases between. This CDR3 has 15 residues. Germline assignment: CDR1 MNHEY and CDR2 SMNVEV (reference sequence).

The gene calls are TRBV19 and TRBJ1-5; D gene unclear. Germline V CDR1 and CDR2: LNHDA, SQIVND (reference sequence). With 3 bases removed from V and 3 bases from J, the gap between germline ends came to 9 bases. This CDR3 comprises 14 residues. The CDR3 DNA reads as TGTGCCAGTAGTATCTGGACGTTCAATCAGCCCCAGCATTTT. Its translation is CASSIWTFNQPQHF.